A single sample is the source of the 30 T cell receptor beta chains below, sequenced in a study of blood T cells in healthy people across ages. The second PCR ran about 6 to 12 cycles with a sample-barcoded 5' primer and J-beta primers. TCRdb processed the 5' RACE reads anew with MiXCR; each CDR3 protein has one entry. Of over 550,000 distinct CDR3 sequences in the sample, roughly 30% are singletons; the top ten hold more than 15%. Sequenced input: blood. Every receptor here comes from a woman older than 75 in good health.

This clonotype was seen ten or more times. The chain links TRBV10-3 to TRBJ2-7; 8 bases are shared with TRBD1. This CDR3 is built from 15 residues. The junction had 10 bases not matched to a gene; V was cut back by 0 bases and J by 9 bases. Germline V gives CDR1 ENHRY, CDR2 SYGVKD. This CDR3 is CAISESGQGKSGQYF. The CDR3, as DNA: TGTGCCATCAGTGAGTCTGGACAGGGAAAAAGTGGGCAGTACTTC.

This chain links TRBV20-1 with TRBJ1-5; possibly TRBD1 for D (6 bases). Germline CDR1 DFQATT, CDR2 SNEGSKA (reference sequence). Trimming stripped 1 base from V and 1 base from J, with 11 bases between. This CDR3 has 15 residues. The chain's CDR3 is CSARAGVGSNQPQHF. The CDR3 coding sequence is TGCAGTGCTAGAGCAGGGGTTGGAAGCAATCAGCCCCAGCATTTT.

V gene TRBV28 combines with J gene TRBJ2-2, with TRBD2 identical over 9 bases. Germline CDR1 reads MDHEN; CDR2 reads SYDVKM. Trimming took 4 bases from V and 5 from J; bases not matched to a gene: 14. This CDR3 is built from 18 residues. CDR3 DNA sequence: TGTGCCAGCAGTTCTCCTGGGCGGGGGGGCCACGGGACCGGGGAGCTGTTTTTT. Protein product: CASSSPGRGGHGTGELFF.

This clonotype was recorded a few times. J is TRBJ2-2 and V is TRBV7-2; 7 positions match TRBD2. Germline assignment: CDR1 SGHTA and CDR2 FQGNSA. After removal of 2 bases from V and 0 bases from J, the junction contained 6 bases not matched to a gene. This CDR3 is built from 17 residues. The CDR3 loop is CASSLNGGRANTGELFF. The CDR3, as DNA: TGTGCCAGCAGCTTAAATGGCGGGAGAGCGAACACCGGGGAGCTGTTTTTT.

This clonotype was seen repeatedly, ten times or more. The CDR3 spells CASLGTANSNQPQHF. The CDR3 bases are TGTGCCAGTCTCGGGACGGCTAATAGCAATCAGCCCCAGCATTTT. The rearrangement uses TRBV19 and TRBJ1-5; perhaps TRBD1 as D (5 bases). The CDR3 extends over 15 amino acids. Trimming took off 8 bases at V and 0 bases at J, with 14 bases between the two ends. In germline, CDR1 is LNHDA, CDR2 SQIVND (reference sequence).

This chain joins TRBV7-2 and TRBJ1-4, with 7 bases aligning to TRBD1. Germline trimming cut 6 bases from V and 7 bases from J; bases unmatched to any gene: 8. Germline assignment: CDR1 SGHTA and CDR2 FQGNSA. The CDR3 sequence is 14 residues long. The CDR3, as DNA: TGTGCCAGCAGTTACCGGGACAGACCTGAAAAACTGTTTTTT. It specifies CASSYRDRPEKLFF.

Concerning this clonotype: This clone may be a read error of a much larger clone one base away. The rearrangement joins TRBV20-1 to TRBJ2-1, with 12 bases aligning to TRBD2. The last part of the DNA fits TRBJ2-7 better; the J call may be wrong. Germline V lookup: CDR1 DFQATT, CDR2 SNEGSKA (reference sequence). The CDR3 runs 19 residues. CDR3 loop: CSARPLLAGGPRSYNEQYF. The CDR3 DNA reads TGCAGTGCTAGACCTCTACTAGCGGGGGGCCCCAGGTCCTACAATGAGCAGTACTTC.

The J gene is TRBJ2-1, the V gene TRBV24-1; 7 nucleotides align to TRBD2. The CDR3 totals 14 residues. The J segment lost 6 bases and the V segment lost 3 bases, leaving 4 bases of the junction unmatched. Germline assignment: CDR1 KGHDR and CDR2 SFDVKD. CDR3 in amino acids: CATSDPPGGNEQFF. In DNA form, the CDR3 reads TGTGCCACCAGTGATCCCCCGGGGGGCAATGAGCAGTTCTTC.

V usage is TRBV4-3 and J usage is TRBJ1-3; unclear D gene. Trimming left V 4 bases short and J 0 bases short, with 16 bases between. The CDR3 is made up of 17 amino acids. Germline CDR1 reads LGHNA; CDR2 reads YSLEER. The CDR3 region is CASSLAAGMSSGNTIYF. CDR3 bases: TGCGCCAGCAGCCTTGCGGCGGGGATGAGCTCTGGAAACACCATATATTTT.

Regarding this clonotype: Given a much more abundant clone one base away, this may be a read error. This chain joins TRBV29-1 and TRBJ1-5, with D perhaps TRBD1 (6 bases). The CDR3 covers 12 residues. Germline lookup yields CDR1 SQVTM and CDR2 ANQGSEA. V dropped 5 bases and J dropped 3 bases, with 8 bases sitting between them. The CDR3 loop is CSVRTDNQPQHF. The CDR3 DNA reads TGCAGCGTTCGGACAGACAATCAGCCCCAGCATTTT.

This clonotype was counted only a few times. The chain recombines TRBV20-1 with TRBJ1-2; tentative D call: TRBD1 (5 bases). Deletions cut 0 bases from V and 2 bases from J, with 16 bases between. The CDR3 consists of 16 residues. Germline V gene sequence: CDR1 DFQATT, CDR2 SNEGSKA (reference sequence). CDR3 sequence: CSARDPIPTANYGYTF. DNA of the CDR3: TGCAGTGCTAGAGATCCCATCCCGACAGCAAACTATGGCTACACCTTC.

This clonotype showed up many times. CDR3 in amino acids: CASSLGPNRELFF. CDR3 DNA: TGTGCCAGCAGCCTCGGGCCCAATCGGGAGCTGTTTTTT. This chain uses TRBV12-3 or TRBV12-4 with TRBJ2-2; D is unclear. The CDR3 contains 13 residues. Deletions cut 6 bases from V and 9 bases from J, with 14 bases between.

There are a few counts of this clonotype. The V gene is TRBV10-3, the J gene TRBJ1-1; tentatively, D is TRBD1 (6 bases). Trimming left V 2 bases short and J 6 bases short, with 10 bases between. Germline CDR1 is ENHRY and CDR2 is SYGVKD. The CDR3 has 13 residues. For the CDR3, the DNA is TGTGCCATCAGTGAGGGGGGGCCCCCTGAAGCTTTCTTT. Its protein is CAISEGGPPEAFF.

In its sample, this clonotype was seen many times. This chain links TRBV20-1 with TRBJ2-5; tentatively, D is TRBD2 (5 bases). Germline CDR1 and CDR2: DFQATT and SNEGSKA (reference sequence). The CDR3 spans 13 residues. V was trimmed by 5 bases and J by 6 bases, leaving 16 bases between them. The chain's CDR3 is CSAGALGYKTQYF. The CDR3 DNA is TGCAGTGCTGGCGCACTAGGTTATAAGACCCAGTACTTC.

This chain joins TRBV5-1 and TRBJ1-3; D is unclear. The germline V and J ends were trimmed by 0 bases and 2 bases, with 9 bases remaining between them. This CDR3 has 15 amino acids. Germline lookup yields CDR1 SGHRS and CDR2 YFSETQ. CDR3 sequence reads: CASSLGIGTGNTIYF. DNA of the CDR3: TGCGCCAGCAGCTTGGGTATTGGAACTGGAAACACCATATATTTT.

In regard to this clonotype: A clone one base away is much larger, so this may be a read error. This chain connects TRBV12-3 or TRBV12-4 to TRBJ2-7; D may be TRBD1 (5 bases). The length of the CDR3 is 15 residues. V dropped 1 base and J dropped 12 bases, with 22 bases sitting between them. Here the CDR3 DNA reads TGTGCCAGCAGTTTAGATGGGGCGTCCAAAAACATTCGGTACTTC. This gives the protein CASSLDGASKNIRYF.

This clonotype was recorded at least ten times. V gene TRBV20-1 combines with J gene TRBJ1-2, with D unclear. The CDR3 runs 12 residues. Germline-derived CDR1 and CDR2 are DFQATT and SNEGSKA (reference sequence). V lost 4 bases and J lost 4, with 10 bases in between. CDR3 amino acids: CSANSGLYGYTF. CDR3 nucleotide sequence: TGCAGTGCTAACTCAGGTCTCTATGGCTACACCTTC.

This clonotype appeared a few times. The genes are TRBV7-9 and TRBJ1-4; D is unresolved. V shed 5 bases and J shed 0 bases, with 7 bases lying between them. The CDR3 spans 14 residues. The V gene's germline CDR1 is SEHNR and CDR2 FQNEAQ (reference sequence). This chain's CDR3 is CASSPPPTNEKLFF. CDR3 nucleotide sequence: TGTGCCAGCAGCCCTCCCCCAACTAATGAAAAACTGTTTTTT.

This chain joins TRBV2 and TRBJ1-2, with TRBD1 matching 9 bases. The CDR3 is made up of 15 amino acids. V was pared by 6 bases and J by 5 bases, with 10 bases of the junction left unmatched. Per the germline V gene, CDR1 is SNHLY and CDR2 is FYNNEI. The CDR3 coding sequence is TGTGCCAGCAGGAAGGACAGGGGCGCGATTTATGGCTACACCTTC. It specifies CASRKDRGAIYGYTF. Together with reference TRBV2 and TRBJ1-2, the CDR3 gives the full variable domain: EPEVTQTPSHQVTQMGQEVILRCVPISNHLYFYWYRQILGQKVEFLVSFYNNEISEKSEIFDDQFSVERPDGSNFTLKIRSTKLEDSAMYFCASRKDRGAIYGYTFGSGTRLTVV.

This clonotype appeared many times. The rearrangement joins TRBV30 to TRBJ2-7; tentatively, D is TRBD2 (6 bases). Germline V gives CDR1 GTSNPN, CDR2 SVGIG (reference sequence). Trimming shortened V by 3 bases and J by 5 bases, and 17 bases separated the two germline ends. The CDR3 totals 14 residues. The CDR3 coding sequence is TGTGCCTGGAGAGGTGGCGGAGGGTACCACGAGCAGTACTTC. It is translated as CAWRGGGGYHEQYF.

This clonotype was recorded many times. The rearrangement joins TRBV13 to TRBJ2-1; 7 nucleotides line up with TRBD1. Trimming took 4 bases from V and 4 from J; bases not matched to a gene: 16. CDR1 and CDR2 (germline): PRHDT, FYEKMQ (reference sequence). This CDR3 is 18 amino acids long. As DNA, the CDR3 is TGTGCCAGCAGCTCGCGAACGACCGGACAGGCCGATTACAATGAGCAGTTCTTC. Encoded protein: CASSSRTTGQADYNEQFF.

This clonotype turned up a few times. The J gene is TRBJ1-5, the V gene TRBV27, with D tentatively TRBD1 (5 bases). In germline, CDR1 is MNHEY, CDR2 SMNVEV (reference sequence). Trimming cost V 5 bases and J 2 bases, with 16 bases left between them. The CDR3 loop spans 16 amino acids. The CDR3 region has the DNA TGTGCCAGCAGTCTCTCGGGGGTCTACGGCAATCAGCCCCAGCATTTT. Protein sequence: CASSLSGVYGNQPQHF.

This clonotype was seen a handful of times. Just one base apart from a much larger clone, this may be a read error. The chain employs TRBV7-2 and TRBJ2-3; 8 positions match TRBD2. The CDR3 extends over 16 amino acids. CDR1 is SGHTA and CDR2 is FQGNSA in the germline V gene. CDR3 amino acids: CVSSLAAGGAIDTQYF. The DNA for the CDR3 is TGTGTCAGCAGCTTAGCTGCCGGGGGGGCCATTGATACGCAGTATTTT.

This rearrangement joins TRBV6-4 to TRBJ2-3; 10 bases map to TRBD2. The CDR3 has 14 residues. Germline trimming cut 5 bases from V and 2 bases from J; bases unmatched to any gene: 1. The V gene's germline CDR1 is MRHNA and CDR2 SNTAGT. CDR3 sequence: CASSSGGATDTQYF. The CDR3 DNA follows: TGTGCCAGCAGTAGCGGGGGGGCCACAGATACGCAGTATTTT.

This clonotype was picked up many times. The rearrangement uses TRBV7-8 and TRBJ2-5; 9 positions match TRBD2. With V trimmed by 3 bases and J by 5 bases, 10 bases remained unmatched. The germline CDR1 and CDR2 sequences are SGHVS and FQNEAQ. This CDR3 has 16 amino acids. The CDR3 sequence is CASSFYAGGSQETQYF. In DNA, the CDR3 is TGTGCCAGCAGCTTTTATGCGGGGGGGAGCCAGGAGACCCAGTACTTC.

On this clonotype: A much larger clone sits a single nucleotide away, making a read error possible. The J gene is TRBJ2-4, the V gene TRBV18, with 7 bases lining up with TRBD1. V shed 5 bases, J shed 13 bases, and the junction held 14 bases outside the gene matches. Germline assignment: CDR1 KGHSH and CDR2 LQKENI. The CDR3 covers 14 residues. CDR3 sequence: CASSAQQGTGEQYF. In nucleotides, the CDR3 is TGTGCCAGCTCAGCACAACAGGGGACGGGTGAGCAGTACTTC. The variable domain in full, completed from reference TRBV18 and TRBJ2-4, reads NAGVMQNPRHLVRRRGQEARLRCSPMKGHSHVYWYRQLPEEGLKFMVYLQKENIIDESGMPKERFSAEFPKEGPSILRIQQVVRGDSAAYFCASSAQQGTGEQYFGAGTRLSVL.

This clonotype was counted between two and nine times. V and J are TRBV7-8 and TRBJ1-5; tentatively, D is TRBD1 (5 bases). Germline CDR1 is SGHVS and CDR2 is FQNEAQ. V lost 5 bases to trimming and J lost 4 bases, with 21 bases between them. The length of the CDR3 is 17 residues. CDR3: CASSVGSGAALNQPQHF. CDR3 in DNA: TGTGCCAGCAGCGTAGGGTCCGGGGCAGCCCTGAATCAGCCCCAGCATTTT.

The rearrangement links TRBV20-1 to TRBJ2-7; maybe TRBD1 (6 bases). Judging by the DNA end, TRBJ2-5 fits better; the J call may be wrong. The germline CDR1 and CDR2 sequences are DFQATT and SNEGSKA (reference sequence). The CDR3 runs to 13 residues. CDR3 bases: TGCAGTGCGGCACAGGGAACTCAAGAGACCCAGTACTTC. This translates into CSAAQGTQETQYF.

This clonotype turned up a few times. The rearrangement joins TRBV15 to TRBJ2-1, with 8 bases fitting TRBD2. TRBJ2-7 explains the end of the DNA better; the J call may be wrong. From germline, CDR1 is LNHNV and CDR2 YYDKDF (reference sequence). This CDR3 spans 17 amino acids. This chain's CDR3 is CATSNRIGAGGYNEQYF. CDR3 sequence (DNA): TGTGCCACCAGCAACCGCATCGGGGCGGGGGGTTACAATGAGCAGTACTTC.

The table lists this clonotype with many counts. One end of the junction is discordant with germline, which a read error may explain. This rearrangement joins TRBV11-2 to TRBJ2-1, with D tentatively TRBD1 (5 bases). The CDR3 sequence is 13 residues long. Germline lookup yields CDR1 SGHAT and CDR2 FQNNGV. The CDR3 DNA reads as TGTGCCAGCAGCTTAGCTCGTCAGGGTGAGGAGTTCTTC. This encodes CASSLARQGEEFF.